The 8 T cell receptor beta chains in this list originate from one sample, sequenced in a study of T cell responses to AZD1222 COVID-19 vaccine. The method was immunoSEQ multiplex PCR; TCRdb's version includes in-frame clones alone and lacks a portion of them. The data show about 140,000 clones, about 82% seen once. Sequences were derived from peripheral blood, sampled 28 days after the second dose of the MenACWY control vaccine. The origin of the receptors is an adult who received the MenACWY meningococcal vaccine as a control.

This CDR3 reads CASSMTGKNTGELFF. CDR3 nucleotides: TGCGCCAGCAGCATGACAGGGAAAAACACCGGGGAGCTGTTTTTT. This rearrangement joins TRBV5-1 to TRBJ2-2; the match to TRBD1 covers 7 bases. The germline V gene encodes CDR1 SGHRS and CDR2 YFSETQ. V lost 4 bases, J lost 2 bases, and 5 bases stayed unmatched. The CDR3 extends over 15 amino acids.

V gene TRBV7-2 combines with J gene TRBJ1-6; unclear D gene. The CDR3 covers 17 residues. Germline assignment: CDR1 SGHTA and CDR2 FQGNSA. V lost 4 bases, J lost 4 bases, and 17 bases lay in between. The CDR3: CASSSSWATGYNSPLHF. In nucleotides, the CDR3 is TGTGCCAGCAGCTCTAGCTGGGCGACGGGTTATAATTCACCCCTCCACTTT.

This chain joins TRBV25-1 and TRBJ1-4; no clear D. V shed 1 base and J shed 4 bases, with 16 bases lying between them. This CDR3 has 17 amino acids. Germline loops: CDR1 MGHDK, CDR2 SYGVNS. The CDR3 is CASSESSKGFLNEKLFF. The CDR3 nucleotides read TGTGCCAGCAGTGAATCTAGCAAGGGCTTCCTTAATGAAAAACTGTTTTTT.

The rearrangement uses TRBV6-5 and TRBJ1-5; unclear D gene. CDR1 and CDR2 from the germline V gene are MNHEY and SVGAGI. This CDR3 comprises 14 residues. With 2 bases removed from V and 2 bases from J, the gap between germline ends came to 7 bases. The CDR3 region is CASSYREGNQPQHF. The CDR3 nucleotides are TGTGCCAGCAGTTACAGGGAGGGCAATCAGCCCCAGCATTTT.

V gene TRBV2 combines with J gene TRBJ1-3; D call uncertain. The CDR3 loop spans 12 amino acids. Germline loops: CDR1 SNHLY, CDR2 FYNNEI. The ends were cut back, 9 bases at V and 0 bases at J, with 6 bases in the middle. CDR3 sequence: CARGSSGNTIYF. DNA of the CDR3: TGTGCCAGGGGCAGCTCTGGAAACACCATATATTTT. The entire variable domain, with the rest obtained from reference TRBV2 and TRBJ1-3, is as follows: EPEVTQTPSHQVTQMGQEVILRCVPISNHLYFYWYRQILGQKVEFLVSFYNNEISEKSEIFDDQFSVERPDGSNFTLKIRSTKLEDSAMYFCARGSSGNTIYFGEGSWLTVV.

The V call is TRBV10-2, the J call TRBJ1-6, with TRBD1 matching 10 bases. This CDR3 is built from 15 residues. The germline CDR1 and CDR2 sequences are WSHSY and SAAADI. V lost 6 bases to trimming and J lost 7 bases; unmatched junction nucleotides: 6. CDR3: CASRGTGDGNSPLHF. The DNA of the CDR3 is TGCGCCAGCAGGGGGACAGGGGACGGCAATTCACCCCTCCACTTT.

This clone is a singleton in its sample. CDR3 region: CASSLDRGSQPQHF. The DNA for the CDR3 is TGTGCCAGCTCACTAGACAGGGGGAGTCAGCCCCAGCATTTT. The chain joins TRBV18 to TRBJ1-5; 9 positions match TRBD1. V was pared by 4 bases and J by 6 bases, with 4 bases of the junction left unmatched. In germline, CDR1 is KGHSH, CDR2 LQKENI. This CDR3 is built from 14 residues.

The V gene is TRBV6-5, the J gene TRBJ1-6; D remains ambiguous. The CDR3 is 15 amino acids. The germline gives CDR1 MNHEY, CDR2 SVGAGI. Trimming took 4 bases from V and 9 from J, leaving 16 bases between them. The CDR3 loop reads CASSSTTGRGSPLHF. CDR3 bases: TGTGCCAGCAGTTCGACTACCGGGAGAGGTTCACCCCTCCACTTT.